Listed below are T cell receptor beta chains from one sample, sequenced in a study of shared clonotypes between healthy human individuals. Sequencing used immunoSEQ multiplex PCR; TCRdb keeps in-frame clones, though not all of them. The sample yields 2 million to 2.5 million clones, 90% to 97% seen once. Sequenced: naive CD4+ T cells sorted from blood. These receptors were obtained from a man between 18 and 35 years old in good health. Both conserved end residues are part of each CDR3. A D gene is named only where the DNA matches it firmly. Clone size is not always given. Where it is, it says once, few, many or a class for expanded clones.

size,V,D,J,CDR3,DNA
-,TRBV30,-,TRBJ1-2,CAWSVMGGYTF,TGTGCCTGGAGTGTCATGGGGGGCTACACCTTC
-,TRBV29-1,TRBD2,TRBJ2-1,CSALVGGRGNEQFF,TGCAGCGCCCTGGTCGGGGGGAGAGGCAATGAGCAGTTCTTC
once,TRBV18,-,TRBJ2-7,CASSPGRGGYEQYF,TGTGCCAGCTCACCTGGCAGGGGAGGGTACGAGCAGTACTTC
-,TRBV5-1,-,TRBJ1-1,CASSSGGSTEAFF,TGCGCCAGCAGCTCAGGAGGGTCCACTGAAGCTTTCTTT
-,TRBV10-1,-,TRBJ2-3,CASSERKRTDTQYF,TGCGCCAGCAGTGAACGGAAGCGCACAGATACGCAGTATTTT
-,TRBV6-6,TRBD1,TRBJ1-2,CASNQPGQGNYGYTF,TGTGCCAGCAATCAACCGGGACAGGGTAACTATGGCTACACCTTC
-,TRBV30,-,TRBJ1-4,CAWSVGSREGELFF,TGTGCCTGGAGCGTGGGGAGCAGGGAGGGAGAACTGTTTTTT
once,TRBV6-5,-,TRBJ1-1,CASGQGLGTEAFF,TGTGCCAGCGGTCAGGGTCTGGGAACTGAAGCTTTCTTT
-,TRBV6-1,-,TRBJ2-3,CASSEMTGTTDTQYF,TGTGCCAGCAGTGAGATGACAGGAACCACAGATACGCAGTATTTT
-,TRBV4-2,TRBD2,TRBJ2-5,CASSLIAGGDPQETQYF,TGTGCCAGCAGCCTGATAGCGGGGGGGGACCCTCAAGAGACCCAGTACTTC
-,TRBV5-5,TRBD2,TRBJ2-5,CASSQISRGLAGLYETQYF,TGTGCCAGCAGCCAAATAAGCCGAGGACTAGCGGGATTGTACGAGACCCAGTACTTC
-,TRBV6-5,-,TRBJ2-2,CASSPRGAYTGELFF,TGTGCCAGCAGTCCCCGGGGGGCGTACACCGGGGAGCTGTTTTTT
-,TRBV30,-,TRBJ2-5,CAWTGRRETQYF,TGTGCCTGGACCGGGAGAAGAGAGACCCAGTACTTC
-,TRBV10-3,-,TRBJ2-1,CAISEIKEVRYNEQFF,TGTGCCATCAGTGAAATAAAGGAGGTGAGATACAATGAGCAGTTCTTC
-,TRBV10-1,TRBD2,TRBJ2-5,CASSRSGIDLSQETQYF,TGCGCCAGCAGTCGTAGCGGGATCGATTTATCCCAAGAGACCCAGTACTTC
-,TRBV5-4,-,TRBJ1-1,CASSLLSVSEAFF,TGTGCCAGCAGCTTGTTATCAGTCTCTGAAGCTTTCTTT
-,TRBV6-4,-,TRBJ2-7,CASTHPPRSSSYEQYF,TGTGCCAGCACCCATCCCCCGAGGTCTAGCTCCTACGAGCAGTACTTC
-,TRBV6-1,-,TRBJ1-5,CASRTDSNQPQHF,TGTGCCAGCAGGACTGATAGCAATCAGCCCCAGCATTTT
-,TRBV4-1,TRBD1,TRBJ2-5,CASSRDRAGQETQYF,TGCGCCAGCAGCCGGGACAGGGCAGGTCAAGAGACCCAGTACTTC
-,TRBV30,TRBD1,TRBJ1-2,CAWSAGGSYGYTF,TGTGCCTGGAGTGCAGGGGGTTCCTATGGCTACACCTTC
-,TRBV6-5,TRBD2,TRBJ2-7,CASSSGLAGKYEQYF,TGTGCCAGCAGTTCGGGACTAGCGGGAAAGTACGAGCAGTACTTC
-,TRBV30,-,TRBJ1-3,CAWTPTDSGNTIYF,TGTGCCTGGACCCCGACAGACTCTGGAAACACCATATATTTT
-,TRBV5-6,TRBD1,TRBJ1-1,CASSGQGLLNTEAFF,TGTGCCAGCAGCGGACAGGGTCTCTTGAACACTGAAGCTTTCTTT
-,TRBV19,-,TRBJ2-6,CASSALGSGAGANVLTF,TGTGCCAGTAGTGCCCTTGGCTCTGGGGCTGGGGCCAACGTCCTGACTTTC
-,TRBV5-4,-,TRBJ2-3,CASTSRGGSTDTQYF,TGTGCCAGCACCTCTAGGGGGGGTAGCACAGATACGCAGTATTTT
-,TRBV6-5,-,TRBJ2-2,CASSRRGSDTGELFF,TGTGCCAGCAGCCGAAGGGGGTCGGACACCGGGGAGCTGTTTTTT
once,TRBV5-4,TRBD2,TRBJ2-7,CASSLGTSEFEQYF,TGTGCCAGCAGCCTGGGAACTAGCGAATTCGAGCAGTACTTC
-,TRBV5-1,-,TRBJ2-7,CASSPPETGPLEQYF,TGCGCCAGCAGCCCCCCGGAGACAGGTCCACTCGAGCAGTACTTC
-,TRBV6-6,TRBD2,TRBJ2-5,CASSTQGGSGETQYF,TGTGCCAGCAGTACGCAGGGCGGGAGTGGAGAGACCCAGTACTTC
-,TRBV5-1,-,TRBJ1-2,CASSSRQESRPNYGYTF,TGCGCCAGCAGCTCTCGACAGGAGTCGCGGCCTAACTATGGCTACACCTTC
-,TRBV19,TRBD2,TRBJ2-7,CASSRPSGLSYEQYF,TGTGCCAGTAGCCGACCTAGCGGCCTTTCCTACGAGCAGTACTTC
-,TRBV28,-,TRBJ2-5,CASSHFGDPWRETQYF,TGTGCCAGCAGCCATTTCGGGGACCCTTGGAGGGAGACCCAGTACTTC
-,TRBV2,-,TRBJ2-2,CASSWQGNPGELFF,TGTGCCAGCAGCTGGCAGGGGAACCCCGGGGAGCTGTTTTTT